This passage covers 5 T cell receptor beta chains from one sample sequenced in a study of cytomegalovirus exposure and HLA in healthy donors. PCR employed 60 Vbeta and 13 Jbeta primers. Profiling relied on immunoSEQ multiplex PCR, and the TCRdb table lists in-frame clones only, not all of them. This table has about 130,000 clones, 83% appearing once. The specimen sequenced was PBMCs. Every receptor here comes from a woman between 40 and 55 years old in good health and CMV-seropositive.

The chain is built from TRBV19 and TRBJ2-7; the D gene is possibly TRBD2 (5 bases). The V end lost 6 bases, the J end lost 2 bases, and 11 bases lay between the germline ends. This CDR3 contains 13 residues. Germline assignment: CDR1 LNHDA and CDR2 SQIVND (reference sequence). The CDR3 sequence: CASSLDGAYEQYF. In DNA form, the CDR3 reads TGTGCCAGTAGCCTCGACGGGGCCTACGAGCAGTACTTC.

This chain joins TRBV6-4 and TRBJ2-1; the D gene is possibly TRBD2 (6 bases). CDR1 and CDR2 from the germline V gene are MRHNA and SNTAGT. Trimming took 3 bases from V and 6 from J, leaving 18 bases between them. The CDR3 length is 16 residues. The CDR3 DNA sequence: TGTGCCAGCAGTGATTCTGACGGGACTCCGGGCAATGAGCAGTTCTTC. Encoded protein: CASSDSDGTPGNEQFF.

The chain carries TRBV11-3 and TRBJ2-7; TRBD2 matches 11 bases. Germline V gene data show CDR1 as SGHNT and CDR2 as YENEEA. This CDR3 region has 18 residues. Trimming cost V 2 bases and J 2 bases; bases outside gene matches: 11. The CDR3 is CASSLLGAGTSGPYEQYF. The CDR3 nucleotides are TGTGCCAGCAGCTTATTGGGGGCCGGGACTAGCGGTCCCTACGAGCAGTACTTC.

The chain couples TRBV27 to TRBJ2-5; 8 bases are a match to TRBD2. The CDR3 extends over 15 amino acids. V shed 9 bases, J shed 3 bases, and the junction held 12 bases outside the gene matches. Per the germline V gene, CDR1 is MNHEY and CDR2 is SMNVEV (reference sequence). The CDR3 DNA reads TGTGCCAGGATCGGGGGGGTCAGAAAAAAAGAGACCCAGTACTTC. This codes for CARIGGVRKKETQYF.

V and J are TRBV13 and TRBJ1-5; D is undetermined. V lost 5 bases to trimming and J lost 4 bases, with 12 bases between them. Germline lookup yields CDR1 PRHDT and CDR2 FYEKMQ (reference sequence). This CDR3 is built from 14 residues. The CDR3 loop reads CASSPNGLNQPQHF. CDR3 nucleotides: TGTGCCAGCAGCCCCAACGGTCTTAATCAGCCCCAGCATTTT.